This T cell receptor beta chain was observed in a study of blood T cell repertoires in COVID-19. Study information: Recovered Cohort 3 donors showed two negative PCRs, clearance, or symptom resolution. Material from acute and convalescent COVID-19 was sourced from the United States, Italy and Spain.

Data came from immunoSEQ multiplex PCR; TCRdb stores just in-frame clones and leaves some out. The sample carries roughly 150,000 clones, about 80% recorded once. The study drew participants aged roughly 18 to 95 years from fewer than 30 US areas. The sequence was obtained from a man aged 50-59 years in a cohort exposed to, infected with or recovered from COVID-19 (not recorded which). The sequencing input was PBMCs or T cells enriched from blood (not recorded which).

The CDR3 nucleotides are TGTGCCAGCAGCCTGGGACAGGGACGGGAGACCCAGTACTTC. It translates to CASSLGQGRETQYF. The V gene is TRBV27, the J gene TRBJ2-5, with 9 bases matching TRBD1. With V trimmed by 6 bases and J by 5 bases, 7 bases remained unmatched. This CDR3 comprises 14 residues. CDR1 is MNHEY, CDR2 SMNVEV, per germline (reference sequence).